A selection of T cell receptor beta chains follows, all from one sample in a study of OX40 agonist ivuxolimab in advanced cancers. Using immunoSEQ multiplex PCR, the repertoire was profiled, and TCRdb retains in-frame clones only, with some absent. Of over 30,000 clones in the sample, around four fifths are singletons; the top ten hold more than 9.5%. The sample here was CD4+ or CD8+ T cells sorted from blood, taken in a trial of the OX40 agonist ivuxolimab. The origin of the receptors is an adult with an advanced solid tumor such as melanoma, head and neck, liver or kidney cancer. Both conserved end residues are part of each CDR3. Each record gives: V gene, D gene, J gene, clone size, CDR3 DNA, CDR3 protein. The D gene is left open where the match is weak. Clone size is given for some rows only: seen once, a few or many times, or a class if the clone is expanded.

v_gene: TRBV30
d_gene: .
j_gene: TRBJ1-2
abundance: once
CDR3nt: TGTGCCTGGAGTCGGCCGTGGCTCAGGGACACCTCTAACTATGGCTACACCTTC
CDR3aa: CAWSRPWLRDTSNYGYTF

v_gene: TRBV2
d_gene: .
j_gene: TRBJ1-1
abundance: .
CDR3nt: TGTGCCAGCAGAGGTAGTGAAGCTTTCTTT
CDR3aa: CASRGSEAFF

v_gene: TRBV5-1
d_gene: TRBD1
j_gene: TRBJ2-1
abundance: .
CDR3nt: TGCGCCAGCAGCTCCGGGACAGGGGTGAGTGAGCAGTTCTTC
CDR3aa: CASSSGTGVSEQFF

v_gene: TRBV6-1
d_gene: .
j_gene: TRBJ2-7
abundance: .
CDR3nt: TGTGCCAGCCAATTTCCGGGACAAGCCTACGAGCAGTACTTC
CDR3aa: CASQFPGQAYEQYF

v_gene: TRBV6-5
d_gene: .
j_gene: TRBJ1-1
abundance: .
CDR3nt: TGTGCCAGCAGTTCAGTGTCCGGCACTGAAGCTTTCTTT
CDR3aa: CASSSVSGTEAFF

v_gene: TRBV19
d_gene: .
j_gene: TRBJ1-2
abundance: .
CDR3nt: TGTGCCAGTACTGGGACGGCCGCTAACTATGGCTACACCTTC
CDR3aa: CASTGTAANYGYTF

v_gene: TRBV6-1
d_gene: .
j_gene: TRBJ2-2
abundance: once
CDR3nt: TGTGCCAGCAGTGCCACGAGGTCGGCCCAAGACACCGGGGAGCTGTTTTTT
CDR3aa: CASSATRSAQDTGELFF

v_gene: TRBV27
d_gene: .
j_gene: TRBJ2-5
abundance: .
CDR3nt: TGTGCCAGCAGTCCCGATGGAGGGCGCGGGGAGACCCAGTACTTC
CDR3aa: CASSPDGGRGETQYF

v_gene: TRBV6-5
d_gene: .
j_gene: TRBJ2-1
abundance: few
CDR3nt: TGTGCCTCATGGGGTAGGGGCGGCACCTACAATGAGCAGTTCTTC
CDR3aa: CASWGRGGTYNEQFF

v_gene: TRBV5-1
d_gene: TRBD1
j_gene: TRBJ2-7
abundance: .
CDR3nt: TGCGCCAGCATGGGGACAGGGAACTACGAGCAGTACTTC
CDR3aa: CASMGTGNYEQYF

v_gene: TRBV7-3
d_gene: .
j_gene: TRBJ2-6
abundance: .
CDR3nt: TGTGCCAGCAGCTTAATGGCAATCTCTGGGGCCAACGTCCTGACTTTC
CDR3aa: CASSLMAISGANVLTF

v_gene: TRBV19
d_gene: .
j_gene: TRBJ1-5
abundance: .
CDR3nt: TGTGCCAGTAGTATTAACCCGGGGAGTAATCGGCCCCAGCATTTT
CDR3aa: CASSINPGSNRPQHF

v_gene: TRBV10-1
d_gene: .
j_gene: TRBJ1-2
abundance: .
CDR3nt: TGCGCCAGCAGTCTTCGTCGGAGGAAGAATAACTATGGCTACACCTTC
CDR3aa: CASSLRRRKNNYGYTF

v_gene: TRBV6-1
d_gene: .
j_gene: TRBJ1-5
abundance: once
CDR3nt: TGTGCCAGCAGTGAAGCTCACAGGAGACCTTATAGCAATCAGCCCCAGCATTTT
CDR3aa: CASSEAHRRPYSNQPQHF

v_gene: TRBV23-1
d_gene: TRBD1
j_gene: TRBJ1-2
abundance: .
CDR3nt: TGCGCCAGCGTCAAAAACAGGGGGCTAGGTGGCTACACCTTC
CDR3aa: CASVKNRGLGGYTF

v_gene: TRBV7-6
d_gene: .
j_gene: TRBJ1-6
abundance: .
CDR3nt: TGTGCCAGCAGCCAAGGTTATCTGAATTCACCCCTCCACTTT
CDR3aa: CASSQGYLNSPLHF

v_gene: TRBV18
d_gene: TRBD1
j_gene: TRBJ2-2
abundance: .
CDR3nt: TGTGCCAGCTCCTTCCAGACAGGGGGCGCAACCGGGGAGCTGTTTTTT
CDR3aa: CASSFQTGGATGELFF

v_gene: TRBV7-2
d_gene: TRBD2
j_gene: TRBJ2-5
abundance: .
CDR3nt: TGTGCCAGCAGCTCATATAGCGGGGGGGCGGAAGAGACCCAGTACTTC
CDR3aa: CASSSYSGGAEETQYF

v_gene: TRBV7-8
d_gene: .
j_gene: TRBJ1-5
abundance: few
CDR3nt: TGTGCCAGCAGCTTGGGTAATCAGCCCCAGCATTTT
CDR3aa: CASSLGNQPQHF

v_gene: TRBV28
d_gene: .
j_gene: TRBJ2-1
abundance: .
CDR3nt: TGTGCCAGCAGTTTTGGGGGCCCGAGCTACAATGAGCAGTTCTTC
CDR3aa: CASSFGGPSYNEQFF

v_gene: TRBV6-4
d_gene: TRBD1
j_gene: TRBJ1-2
abundance: .
CDR3nt: TGTGCCAGCAGTGAATCCGGGACAGGGGGCTATGGCTACACCTTC
CDR3aa: CASSESGTGGYGYTF

v_gene: TRBV5-4
d_gene: TRBD2
j_gene: TRBJ2-5
abundance: .
CDR3nt: TGTGCCAGCAGCTTGTGGCGGGGGGGGACCTATCAAGAGACCCAGTACTTC
CDR3aa: CASSLWRGGTYQETQYF

v_gene: TRBV5-1
d_gene: .
j_gene: TRBJ1-1
abundance: .
CDR3nt: TGCGCCAGCAGCTTAGGGACACTCAACACTGAAGCTTTCTTT
CDR3aa: CASSLGTLNTEAFF

v_gene: TRBV5-4
d_gene: TRBD1
j_gene: TRBJ2-3
abundance: .
CDR3nt: TGTGCCAGCCGCATCCAGGGGGCCTATCGCACAGATACGCAGTATTTT
CDR3aa: CASRIQGAYRTDTQYF

v_gene: TRBV28
d_gene: .
j_gene: TRBJ1-5
abundance: .
CDR3nt: TGTGCCAGCAGTTTATTTCGGGGGCCCGAGAATCAGCCCCAGCATTTT
CDR3aa: CASSLFRGPENQPQHF

v_gene: TRBV4-1
d_gene: .
j_gene: TRBJ1-1
abundance: few
CDR3nt: TGCGCCAGCAGCCAACCCCTGGGAACGAACACTGAAGCTTTCTTT
CDR3aa: CASSQPLGTNTEAFF

v_gene: TRBV19
d_gene: TRBD2
j_gene: TRBJ2-1
abundance: medium-sized
CDR3nt: TGTGCCAGTAGTATAGGGACTAGCGGGGGGGTTGAGCAGTTCTTC
CDR3aa: CASSIGTSGGVEQFF

v_gene: TRBV7-6
d_gene: .
j_gene: TRBJ1-1
abundance: .
CDR3nt: TGTGCCAGCAGCCTAGACGGATCATACACTGAAGCTTTCTTT
CDR3aa: CASSLDGSYTEAFF

v_gene: TRBV27
d_gene: .
j_gene: TRBJ2-3
abundance: .
CDR3nt: TGTGCCAGCAGTTTATCTGGGTTAGGAGATACGCAGTATTTT
CDR3aa: CASSLSGLGDTQYF

v_gene: TRBV6-4
d_gene: .
j_gene: TRBJ2-7
abundance: .
CDR3nt: TGTGCCCGCTTCAGGGTTACTTTCCCCGACGAGCAGTACTTC
CDR3aa: CARFRVTFPDEQYF

v_gene: TRBV18
d_gene: .
j_gene: TRBJ2-3
abundance: .
CDR3nt: TGTGCCAGCTCACCTTTTAGCACAGATACGCAGTATTTT
CDR3aa: CASSPFSTDTQYF

v_gene: TRBV18
d_gene: .
j_gene: TRBJ2-7
abundance: .
CDR3nt: TGTGCCAGCTCACTAGGCAGTGCAGCCGGTGGCTACGAGCAGTACTTC
CDR3aa: CASSLGSAAGGYEQYF

v_gene: TRBV5-1
d_gene: TRBD1
j_gene: TRBJ1-2
abundance: .
CDR3nt: TGCGCCAGCAGCGTTCCGGGACAGGGGGCGAGCGGCTACACCTTC
CDR3aa: CASSVPGQGASGYTF

v_gene: TRBV9
d_gene: .
j_gene: TRBJ2-7
abundance: .
CDR3nt: TGTGCCAGCAGCGCACAGGGTGGCGAGCAGTACTTC
CDR3aa: CASSAQGGEQYF

v_gene: TRBV10-1
d_gene: .
j_gene: TRBJ2-3
abundance: .
CDR3nt: TGCGCCAGCAGTGGAGGGGGGGCCGTAGATACGCAGTATTTT
CDR3aa: CASSGGGAVDTQYF

v_gene: TRBV11-2
d_gene: .
j_gene: TRBJ2-5
abundance: .
CDR3nt: TGTGCCAGCAGCTTAGAGAGCGGGTCCTGGGGGACCCAGTACTTC
CDR3aa: CASSLESGSWGTQYF

v_gene: TRBV18
d_gene: TRBD2
j_gene: TRBJ2-7
abundance: .
CDR3nt: TGTGCCAGCTCACAACCCGGGGGGAGCTCCTACGAGCAGTACTTC
CDR3aa: CASSQPGGSSYEQYF